This record concerns one T cell receptor beta chain sequence. This sample is drawn from a study of blood T cell repertoires in COVID-19. CDR3 length equals 16 residues. After removal of 8 bases from V and 4 bases from J, the junction contained 11 bases not matched to a gene. Germline V gene data show CDR1 as MDHEN and CDR2 as SYDVKM. TCRdb's table, derived via immunoSEQ multiplex PCR, lists solely in-frame clones and lacks some. The table lists fewer than 300,000 clones, approximately 87% of them singletons, with approximately 2.3% in the top ten. Sequencing input: peripheral blood. The TCR was taken from a woman aged 50 to 65 with acute or convalescent COVID-19. The chain has TRBV28 and TRBJ1-2, with TRBD1 identical over 12 bases. The CDR3 here is CASHFAGTGGGYGYTF. CDR3 bases: TGTGCCAGCCATTTCGCGGGGACAGGGGGCGGCTATGGCTACACCTTC.